This TCR beta chain appears in the sequencing data of a study of patients and donors after allogeneic stem cell transplantation. TCRdb called the RT-PCR reads again in MiXCR, with one record for every CDR3 protein. This repertoire shows about a million distinct CDR3 sequences, roughly 17% found once; its top ten account for roughly 6%. Trimming removed 0 bases at V and 11 bases at J, with 10 bases between. The CDR3 has 12 residues. The J gene is TRBJ1-1, the V gene TRBV12-3 or TRBV12-4; no clear D gene. This receptor was identified in a human donor who was either an allogeneic HSCT recipient or a stem cell or donor lymphocyte infusion donor (not recorded which). It is not recorded whose cells these are; they may come from a transplant donor. The sequenced sample consisted of blood, either unsorted or a sorted T cell fraction (not recorded which). This chain's CDR3 is CASSLAGSFAFF. Written as DNA, the CDR3 is TGTGCCAGCAGTTTAGCGGGCAGTTTCGCTTTCTTT.